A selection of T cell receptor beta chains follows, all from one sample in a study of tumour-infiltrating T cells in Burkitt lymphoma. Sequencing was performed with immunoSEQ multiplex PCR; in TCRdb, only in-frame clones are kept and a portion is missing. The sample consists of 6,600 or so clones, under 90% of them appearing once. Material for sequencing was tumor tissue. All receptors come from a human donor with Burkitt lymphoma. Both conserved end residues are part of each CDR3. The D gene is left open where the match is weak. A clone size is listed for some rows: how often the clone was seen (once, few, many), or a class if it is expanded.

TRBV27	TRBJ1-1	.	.	TGTGCCAGCAGTCCTGCAGGGATTGCGAACACTGAAGCTTTCTTT	CASSPAGIANTEAFF
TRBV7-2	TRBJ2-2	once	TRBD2	TGTGCCAGCAGCCGAAATAGCGGGGGGGCCGGGGAGCTGTTTTTT	CASSRNSGGAGELFF
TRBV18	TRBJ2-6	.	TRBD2	TGTGCCAGCTCACATATTCACTTAGGGCTAGCGGGGGGAGGATCTGGGGCCAACGTCCTGACTTTC	CASSHIHLGLAGGGSGANVLTF
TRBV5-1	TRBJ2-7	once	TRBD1	TGCGCCAGCAGCGACAGGGGGTCGGGGTCCTACGAGCAGTACTTC	CASSDRGSGSYEQYF
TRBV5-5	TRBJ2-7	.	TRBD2	TGTGCCAGCCATACTAGCGGGAGGGGATACGAGCAGTACTTC	CASHTSGRGYEQYF
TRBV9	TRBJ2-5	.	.	TGTGCCAGCAGTGTCTCGGGCCAAGAGACCCAGTACTTC	CASSVSGQETQYF
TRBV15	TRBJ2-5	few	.	TGTGCCACCAGCAGAGATCGACTAGAAAAGACCCAGTACTTC	CATSRDRLEKTQYF
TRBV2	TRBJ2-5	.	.	TGTGCCACTGCACCTCGGGAGACCCAGTACTTC	CATAPRETQYF
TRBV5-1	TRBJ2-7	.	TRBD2	TGCGCCAGCAGCTTGGTCTCCGGGACTAGCGGGAACTACGAGCAGTACTTC	CASSLVSGTSGNYEQYF
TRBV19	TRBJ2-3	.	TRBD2	TGTGCCAGTAGTATAGTTGGCGGGAGGACCACAGATACGCAGTATTTT	CASSIVGGRTTDTQYF
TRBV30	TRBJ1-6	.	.	TGTGCCTGGGGTACAGGGAGTTTTAATTCACCCCTCCACTTT	CAWGTGSFNSPLHF
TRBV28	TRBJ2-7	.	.	TGTGCCAGCAGACTCCAGGGGACCACCTACGAGCAGTACTTC	CASRLQGTTYEQYF
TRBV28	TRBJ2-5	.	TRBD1	TGTGCCAGCAGTGGACAGGGTTTTCGAGAGACCCAGTACTTC	CASSGQGFRETQYF
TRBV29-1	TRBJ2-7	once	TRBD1	TGCAGCGTTGCCGGGACAGGGGTGTACGAGCAGTACTTC	CSVAGTGVYEQYF
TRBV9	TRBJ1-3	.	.	TGTGCCAGTTCATCCGGGACTTCTGGAAACACCATATATTTT	CASSSGTSGNTIYF
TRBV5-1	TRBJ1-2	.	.	TGCGCCAGCAAGGAGGGGGGCGGTTCTGGCTATGGCTACACCTTC	CASKEGGGSGYGYTF
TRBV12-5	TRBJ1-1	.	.	TGTGCTAGTGGCCAAGGCGGGTCCTTGAACACTGAAGCTTTCTTT	CASGQGGSLNTEAFF
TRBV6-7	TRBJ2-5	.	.	TGTGCCAGCAGAAAGGGGGCGGGAAAAGATACCCAGTACTTC	CASRKGAGKDTQYF
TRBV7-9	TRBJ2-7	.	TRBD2	TGTGCCAGCAGCATAGATGAAGCGGGGGCCTACGAGCAGTACTTC	CASSIDEAGAYEQYF
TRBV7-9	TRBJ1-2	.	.	TGTGCCAGCAGCTTACACTCCAACTATGGCTACACCTTC	CASSLHSNYGYTF
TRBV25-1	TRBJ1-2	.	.	TGTGCCAGCAGTGAATATGGGGATGGCTACACCTTC	CASSEYGDGYTF
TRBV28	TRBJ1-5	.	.	TGTGCCAGCAGTTCCCCCTTGGGGATTCAGCCCCAGCATTTT	CASSSPLGIQPQHF
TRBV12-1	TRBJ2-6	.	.	TGTGCCAGCTCCAAAGAGGGCTCTGGGGCCAACGTCCTGACTTTC	CASSKEGSGANVLTF
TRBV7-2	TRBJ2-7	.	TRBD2	TGTGCCAGCAGCTCACTAGCGGGGGGGCCCTACGAGCAGTACTTC	CASSSLAGGPYEQYF
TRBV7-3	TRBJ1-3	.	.	TGTGCCAGCAGCTTAGGGACGACTGGAAACACCATATATTTT	CASSLGTTGNTIYF
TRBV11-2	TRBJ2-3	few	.	TGTGCCAGCAGCCCTCAAGGAGGAGGGTATCAGAATACGCAGTATTTT	CASSPQGGGYQNTQYF
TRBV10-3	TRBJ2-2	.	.	TGTGCCATCACGAGGATTCTGGGCACCGGGGAGCTGTTTTTT	CAITRILGTGELFF
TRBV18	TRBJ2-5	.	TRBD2	TGTGCCAGCTCACCAATTAGCGGGAGGGGACAAGAGACCCAGTACTTC	CASSPISGRGQETQYF